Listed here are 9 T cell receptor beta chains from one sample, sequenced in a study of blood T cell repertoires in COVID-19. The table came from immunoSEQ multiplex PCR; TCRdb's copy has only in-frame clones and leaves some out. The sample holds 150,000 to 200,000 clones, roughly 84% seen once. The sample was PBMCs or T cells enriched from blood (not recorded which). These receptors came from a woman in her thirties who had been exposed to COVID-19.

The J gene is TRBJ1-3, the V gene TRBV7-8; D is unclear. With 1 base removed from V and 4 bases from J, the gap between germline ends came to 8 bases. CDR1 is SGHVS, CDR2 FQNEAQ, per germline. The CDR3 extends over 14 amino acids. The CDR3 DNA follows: TGTGCCAGCAGCTTAGAGAGGAGGGGAAACACCATATATTTT. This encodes CASSLERRGNTIYF.

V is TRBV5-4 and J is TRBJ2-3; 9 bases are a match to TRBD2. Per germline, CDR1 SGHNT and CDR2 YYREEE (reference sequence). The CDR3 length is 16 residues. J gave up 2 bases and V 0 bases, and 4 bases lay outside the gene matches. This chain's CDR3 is CASSLAPSGDTDTQYF. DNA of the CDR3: TGTGCCAGCAGCTTGGCTCCTAGCGGGGACACAGATACGCAGTATTTT.

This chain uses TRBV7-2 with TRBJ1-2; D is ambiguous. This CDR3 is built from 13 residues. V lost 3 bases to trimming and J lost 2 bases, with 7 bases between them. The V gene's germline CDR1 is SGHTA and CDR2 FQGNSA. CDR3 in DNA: TGTGCCAGCAGCTTCGGCGGCAACTATGGCTACACCTTC. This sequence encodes CASSFGGNYGYTF.

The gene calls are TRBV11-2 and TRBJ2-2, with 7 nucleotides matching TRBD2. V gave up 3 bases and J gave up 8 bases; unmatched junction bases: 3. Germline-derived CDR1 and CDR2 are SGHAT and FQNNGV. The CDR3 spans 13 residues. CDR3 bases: TGTGCCAGCAGCTTCCGGGGGGAGGGGGAGCTGTTTTTT. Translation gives CASSFRGEGELFF.

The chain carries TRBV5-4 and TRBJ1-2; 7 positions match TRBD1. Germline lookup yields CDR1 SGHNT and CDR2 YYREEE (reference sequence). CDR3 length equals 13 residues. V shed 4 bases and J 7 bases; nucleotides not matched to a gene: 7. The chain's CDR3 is CASSDPGGLGYTF. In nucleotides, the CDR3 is TGTGCCAGCAGCGACCCAGGGGGTCTTGGCTACACCTTC.

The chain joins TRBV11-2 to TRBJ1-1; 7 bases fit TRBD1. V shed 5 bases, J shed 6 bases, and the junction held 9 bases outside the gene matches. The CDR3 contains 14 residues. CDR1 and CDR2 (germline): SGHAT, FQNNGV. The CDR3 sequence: CASSPDRNRPEAFF. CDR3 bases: TGTGCCAGCAGCCCGGACAGGAATCGTCCTGAAGCTTTCTTT.

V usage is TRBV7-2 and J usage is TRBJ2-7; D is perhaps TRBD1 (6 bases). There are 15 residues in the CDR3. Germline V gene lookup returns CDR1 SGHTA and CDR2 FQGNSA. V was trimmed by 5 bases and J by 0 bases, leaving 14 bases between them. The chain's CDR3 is CASSLNRDTSYEQYF. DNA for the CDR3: TGTGCCAGCAGCCTAAATCGGGACACCTCCTACGAGCAGTACTTC. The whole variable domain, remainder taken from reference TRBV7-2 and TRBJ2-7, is GAGVSQSPSNKVTEKGKDVELRCDPISGHTALYWYRQSLGQGLEFLIYFQGNSAPDKSGLPSDRFSAERTGGSVSTLTIQRTQQEDSAVYLCASSLNRDTSYEQYFGPGTRLTVT.

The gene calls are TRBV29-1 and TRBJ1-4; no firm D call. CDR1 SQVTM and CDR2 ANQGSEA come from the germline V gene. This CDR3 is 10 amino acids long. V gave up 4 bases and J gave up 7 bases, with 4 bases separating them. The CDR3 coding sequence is TGCAGCGTTGGAGGTGAAAAACTGTTTTTT. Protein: CSVGGEKLFF.

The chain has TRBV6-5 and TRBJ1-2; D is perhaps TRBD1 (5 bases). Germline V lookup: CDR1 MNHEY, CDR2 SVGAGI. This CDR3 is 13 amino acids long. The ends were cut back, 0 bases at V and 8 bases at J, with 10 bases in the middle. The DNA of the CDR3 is TGTGCCAGCAGTTACTCTGGGGCCGGAGGCTACACCTTC. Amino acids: CASSYSGAGGYTF.